Listed here are 32 T cell receptor beta chains from one sample, sequenced in a study of blood T cell repertoires in COVID-19. Produced via immunoSEQ multiplex PCR; TCRdb's table is partial and in-frame only. The table shows 65,000 to 90,000 clones, with 84% occurring only once. The sample taken for sequencing was peripheral blood. The source is a human donor in a cohort sampled during active COVID-19.

V is TRBV7-2 and J is TRBJ1-2, with 7 bases aligning to TRBD1. This CDR3 contains 13 residues. J lost 2 bases, V lost 4 bases, and 1 base had no gene match. Germline V gene data show CDR1 as SGHTA and CDR2 as FQGNSA. The CDR3 coding sequence is TGTGCCAGCAGCTCGGGACAGAACTATGGCTACACCTTC. It translates to CASSSGQNYGYTF.

Turning to this clone: Different DNA sequences within this sample yield the same CDR3. V gene TRBV5-4 combines with J gene TRBJ2-5; perhaps TRBD2 as D (7 bases). Germline V gene lookup returns CDR1 SGHNT and CDR2 YYREEE (reference sequence). Deletions cut 2 bases from V and 2 bases from J, with 22 bases between. This CDR3 is 18 amino acids long. CDR3 loop: CASSLGGAGARTQETQYF. The CDR3 coding sequence is TGTGCCAGCAGCTTAGGGGGGGCGGGGGCGCGGACACAAGAGACCCAGTACTTC. The complete variable domain, with remaining parts taken from reference TRBV5-4 and TRBJ2-5, reads ETGVTQSPTHLIKTRGQQVTLRCSSQSGHNTVSWYQQALGQGPQFIFQYYREEENGRGNFPPRFSGLQFPNYSSELNVNALELDDSALYLCASSLGGAGARTQETQYFGPGTRLLVL.

The chain couples TRBV27 to TRBJ1-2; TRBD1 matches at 7 bases. J lost 3 bases, V lost 4 bases, and 8 bases had no gene match. Germline lookup yields CDR1 MNHEY and CDR2 SMNVEV (reference sequence). This CDR3 is built from 15 residues. CDR3 nucleotides: TGTGCCAGCAGTTCTCAAACCGGGACAGACTATGGCTACACCTTC. This translates into CASSSQTGTDYGYTF.

The chain is built from TRBV29-1 and TRBJ1-5, with D tentatively TRBD1 (6 bases). Germline CDR1 SQVTM, CDR2 ANQGSEA. CDR3 length: 13 residues. V lost 3 bases, J lost 6 bases, and 12 bases lay in between. The CDR3 sequence is CSVEDSPGQPQHF. In nucleotides, the CDR3 is TGCAGCGTTGAGGACAGCCCGGGTCAGCCCCAGCATTTT.

V usage is TRBV4-1 and J usage is TRBJ1-2; TRBD1 is a possible D gene (5 bases). The CDR3 is 14 residues long. CDR1 and CDR2 (germline): MGHRA, YSYEKL. The V gene lost 4 bases and the J gene lost 4 bases, with 13 bases spanning the gap. The CDR3 is CASSPETVTYGYTF. As DNA, the CDR3 is TGCGCCAGCAGCCCCGAGACAGTTACCTATGGCTACACCTTC.

The rearrangement links TRBV19 to TRBJ2-4; 14 bases align to TRBD2. This CDR3 has 19 amino acids. The germline V gene has CDR1 LNHDA and CDR2 SQIVND (reference sequence). The trim removed 0 bases at V and 0 bases at J, leaving 4 bases unmatched. The CDR3: CASSIDVGLAGVAKNIQYF. For the CDR3, the DNA is TGTGCCAGTAGTATAGATGTGGGACTAGCGGGAGTAGCCAAAAACATTCAGTACTTC.

V and J are TRBV24-1 and TRBJ1-2; 8 nucleotides line up with TRBD1. Germline trimming cut 3 bases from V and 4 bases from J; bases unmatched to any gene: 12. CDR1 is KGHDR and CDR2 is SFDVKD in the germline V gene. There are 17 residues in the CDR3. CDR3 in DNA: TGTGCCACCAGTGATAGACCCGGCGGACAGGGACTCTATGGCTACACCTTC. Residues: CATSDRPGGQGLYGYTF.

The J gene is TRBJ1-5, the V gene TRBV6-1, with 10 bases identical to TRBD1. V lost 4 bases and J lost 6; bases outside the gene matches: 9. The V gene's germline CDR1 is MNHNS and CDR2 SASEGT. There are 16 residues in the CDR3. CDR3 sequence reads: CASSADGTGAFQPQHF. CDR3 coding DNA: TGTGCCAGCAGTGCCGACGGGACAGGGGCGTTTCAGCCCCAGCATTTT.

This clone has more than one count but fewer than ten. The chain has TRBV13 and TRBJ1-1, with D hard to call. CDR3 length: 12 amino acids. Germline CDR1 and CDR2: PRHDT and FYEKMQ (reference sequence). The V end lost 0 bases, the J end lost 6 bases, and 5 bases lay between the germline ends. The CDR3 bases are TGTGCCAGCAGCTTAGGTTCCGCTGAAGCTTTCTTT. Translating it yields CASSLGSAEAFF.

V usage is TRBV6-5 and J usage is TRBJ1-3; D unresolved. Per germline, CDR1 MNHEY and CDR2 SVGAGI. The CDR3 totals 16 residues. The ends were cut back, 0 bases at V and 0 bases at J, with 9 bases in the middle. The CDR3 DNA follows: TGTGCCAGCAGTTACTCGATCATGAGCTCTGGAAACACCATATATTTT. This translates into CASSYSIMSSGNTIYF.

CDR3 amino acids: CASRPGLAGSGELFF. In nucleotides, the CDR3 is TGTGCCAGCAGGCCGGGACTAGCGGGTAGCGGGGAGCTGTTTTTT. The chain combines TRBV11-2 with TRBJ2-2; 12 nucleotides agree with TRBD2. The J segment lost 7 bases and the V segment lost 6 bases, leaving 6 bases of the junction unmatched. This CDR3 spans 15 amino acids. Germline V lookup: CDR1 SGHAT, CDR2 FQNNGV. Drawing the rest from reference TRBV11-2 and TRBJ2-2, the complete variable domain is EAGVAQSPRYKIIEKRQSVAFWCNPISGHATLYWYQQILGQGPKLLIQFQNNGVVDDSQLPKDRFSAERLKGVDSTLKIQPAKLEDSAVYLCASRPGLAGSGELFFGEGSRLTVL.

V and J are TRBV28 and TRBJ2-7, with no clear D. The germline CDR1 and CDR2 sequences are MDHEN and SYDVKM. The CDR3 has 11 amino acids. Trimming shortened V by 8 bases and J by 6 bases, and 11 bases separated the two germline ends. The CDR3 DNA sequence: TGTGCCAGCTCCGAGGCAACCGAGCAGTACTTC. It translates to CASSEATEQYF. The whole variable domain, remainder taken from reference TRBV28 and TRBJ2-7, is DVKVTQSSRYLVKRTGEKVFLECVQDMDHENMFWYRQDPGLGLRLIYFSYDVKMKEKGDIPEGYSVSREKKERFSLILESASTNQTSMYLCASSEATEQYFGPGTRLTVT.

Notes on this clone: A read error may produce the germline difference seen at one junction end. CDR3 loop: CASRLDLGLQYF. The CDR3 coding sequence is TGTGCCAGCAGGTTAGATTTGGGCCTTCAGTACTTC. The rearrangement links TRBV7-9 to TRBJ2-4; D unresolved. CDR1 SEHNR and CDR2 FQNEAQ come from the germline V gene (reference sequence). This CDR3 spans 12 amino acids.

The chain joins TRBV5-4 to TRBJ2-7, with TRBD1 identical over 8 bases. This CDR3 contains 16 residues. The germline gives CDR1 SGHNT, CDR2 YYREEE (reference sequence). With 0 bases clipped from V and 1 base from J, the junction kept 6 bases outside the gene matches. Written as DNA, the CDR3 is TGTGCCAGCAGCTTGGGCCAGACAGGGGAGTCCTACGAGCAGTACTTC. It codes for CASSLGQTGESYEQYF. Filled out from reference TRBV5-4 and TRBJ2-7, the complete variable domain reads ETGVTQSPTHLIKTRGQQVTLRCSSQSGHNTVSWYQQALGQGPQFIFQYYREEENGRGNFPPRFSGLQFPNYSSELNVNALELDDSALYLCASSLGQTGESYEQYFGPGTRLTVT.

The chain links TRBV20-1 to TRBJ2-7; no definite D call. Germline CDR1 and CDR2: DFQATT and SNEGSKA (reference sequence). Trimming pared 6 bases from V and 9 bases from J, leaving 15 bases between. This CDR3 is 11 amino acids long. CDR3 in amino acids: CSANLGYRQYF. CDR3 sequence (DNA): TGCAGTGCCAACCTAGGTTATCGGCAGTACTTC.

The chain carries TRBV3-1 (or the pseudogene TRBV3-2) and TRBJ1-2; 9 nucleotides line up with TRBD1. Unmatched junction bases numbered 5, after V lost 0 bases and J lost 3 bases. Per the germline V gene, CDR1 is LGHDT and CDR2 is YNNKEL (reference sequence). The CDR3 has 16 amino acids. CDR3 in DNA: TGTGCCAGCAGCCAAGATTTTGGGACAGGGCACTATGGCTACACCTTC. It specifies CASSQDFGTGHYGYTF.

The genes are TRBV5-1 and TRBJ2-1; TRBD2 is a possible D gene (6 bases). V was pared by 0 bases and J by 9 bases, with 13 bases between. This CDR3 contains 14 residues. CDR1 and CDR2 from the germline V gene are SGHRS and YFSETQ. The CDR3 loop is CASSLGDSSGEQFF. The CDR3 DNA reads TGCGCCAGCAGCTTGGGGGACTCCTCTGGTGAGCAGTTCTTC.

This clone was seen once. The V gene is TRBV10-1, the J gene TRBJ2-2, with 9 bases that match TRBD2. The germline gives CDR1 WNHNN, CDR2 SYGVQD (reference sequence). Losses at the gene ends were 6 bases for V and 5 bases for J; bases not matched to a gene: 10. The CDR3 is 16 residues long. The CDR3 spells CASRRLAGDPTGELFF. CDR3 nucleotide sequence: TGCGCCAGCAGAAGATTAGCGGGGGACCCGACCGGGGAGCTGTTTTTT.

This chain connects TRBV11-2 to TRBJ2-1; 8 bases are shared with TRBD1. Losses at the gene ends were 4 bases for V and 0 bases for J; bases not matched to a gene: 11. The CDR3 totals 18 residues. Germline loops: CDR1 SGHAT, CDR2 FQNNGV. The CDR3 DNA follows: TGTGCCAGCAGCTCACCCGCAGGGGGCTCACACTCCTACAATGAGCAGTTCTTC. This sequence encodes CASSSPAGGSHSYNEQFF.

The chain is built from TRBV4-2 and TRBJ1-5; D is uncertain. V was trimmed by 1 base and J by 4 bases, leaving 14 bases between them. Germline values: CDR1 LGHNA, CDR2 YNFKEQ. This CDR3 has 16 amino acids. CDR3 loop: CASSQAVGVANQPQHF. As DNA, the CDR3 is TGTGCCAGCAGCCAAGCGGTCGGGGTTGCAAATCAGCCCCAGCATTTT.

The V call is TRBV4-2, the J call TRBJ2-2, with a tentative D call TRBD2 (5 bases). The CDR3 has 15 residues. Trimming removed 5 bases at V and 1 base at J, with 11 bases between. Germline lookup yields CDR1 LGHNA and CDR2 YNFKEQ. CDR3 protein: CASSIRGGNTGELFF. The CDR3 DNA reads TGTGCCAGCAGCATCAGAGGAGGGAACACCGGGGAGCTGTTTTTT.

This chain joins TRBV18 and TRBJ2-7; TRBD1 agrees at 9 bases. The CDR3 extends over 14 amino acids. The J segment lost 3 bases and the V segment lost 3 bases, leaving 3 bases of the junction unmatched. Per the germline V gene, CDR1 is KGHSH and CDR2 is LQKENI. This CDR3 reads CASSPWDRVYEQYF. CDR3 DNA: TGTGCCAGCTCACCCTGGGACAGGGTCTACGAGCAGTACTTC.

The chain employs TRBV7-3 and TRBJ2-7, with D possibly TRBD2 on 7 matching bases. Germline CDR1 is SGHTA and CDR2 is FQGTGA. Trimming removed 4 bases from V and 4 bases from J, with 17 bases in between. This CDR3 is built from 15 residues. The CDR3 DNA reads as TGTGCCAGCAGCTCACAGGGAGGGTTGGGGTACGAGCAGTACTTC. It translates to CASSSQGGLGYEQYF. Combining the CDR3 with reference TRBV7-3 and TRBJ2-7 gives the whole variable domain GAGVSQTPSNKVTEKGKYVELRCDPISGHTALYWYRQSLGQGPEFLIYFQGTGAADDSGLPNDRFFAVRPEGSVSTLKIQRTERGDSAVYLCASSSQGGLGYEQYFGPGTRLTVT.

V usage is TRBV19 and J usage is TRBJ1-1; the match to TRBD1 covers 10 bases. This CDR3 has 14 amino acids. The germline CDR1 and CDR2 sequences are LNHDA and SQIVND (reference sequence). Unmatched junction bases numbered 2, after V lost 6 bases and J lost 1 base. Written as DNA, the CDR3 is TGTGCCAGTAGGACAGGGGGCGCGAACACTGAAGCTTTCTTT. Residues: CASRTGGANTEAFF.

V gene TRBV28 combines with J gene TRBJ1-1; the match to TRBD1 covers 9 bases. CDR3 length: 17 residues. The V segment lost 5 bases and the J segment 0 bases; nucleotides outside the gene matches: 10. The germline V gene has CDR1 MDHEN and CDR2 SYDVKM. CDR3 sequence (DNA): TGTGCCAGCAGTACGTCCGGGACAGGGTTCTTGAACACTGAAGCTTTCTTT. Protein product: CASSTSGTGFLNTEAFF.

The chain couples TRBV15 to TRBJ2-5; the match to TRBD1 covers 11 bases. The CDR3 length is 15 residues. Trimming removed 8 bases from V and 4 bases from J; junction bases left unmatched: 9. Per germline, CDR1 LNHNV and CDR2 YYDKDF (reference sequence). The CDR3 bases are TGTGCCACCCGTGAGGGACAGGGGGTCCCAGAGACCCAGTACTTC. Its protein product is CATREGQGVPETQYF.

This clone has more than one count but fewer than ten. The sample carries other DNA sequences with the same CDR3. The chain couples TRBV5-1 to TRBJ2-7; 7 bases are a match to TRBD1. Trimming cost V 0 bases and J 5 bases; bases outside gene matches: 8. The CDR3 is made up of 15 amino acids. The germline V gene has CDR1 SGHRS and CDR2 YFSETQ. The CDR3: CASSLGAQGIDEQYF. CDR3 bases: TGCGCCAGCAGCTTGGGCGCACAGGGGATCGACGAGCAGTACTTC.

The chain couples TRBV9 to TRBJ1-4; D not resolved. This CDR3 comprises 15 residues. The ends were cut back, 0 bases at V and 7 bases at J, with 13 bases in the middle. Germline-derived CDR1 and CDR2 are SGDLS and YYNGEE. Written as DNA, the CDR3 is TGTGCCAGCAGCGTAGGTGGAGGAGTCGGTGAAAAACTGTTTTTT. It yields the protein CASSVGGGVGEKLFF.

The J gene is TRBJ1-3, the V gene TRBV18; a possible D gene is TRBD1 (6 bases). Germline CDR1 reads KGHSH; CDR2 reads LQKENI. Trimming stripped 5 bases from V and 4 bases from J, with 18 bases between. CDR3 length equals 16 residues. The DNA of the CDR3 is TGTGCCAGCTCATCGACAGGAGCCTCCTCGGGAAACACCATATATTTT. Translating gives CASSSTGASSGNTIYF. The complete variable domain, with remaining parts taken from reference TRBV18 and TRBJ1-3, reads NAGVMQNPRHLVRRRGQEARLRCSPMKGHSHVYWYRQLPEEGLKFMVYLQKENIIDESGMPKERFSAEFPKEGPSILRIQQVVRGDSAAYFCASSSTGASSGNTIYFGEGSWLTVV.

This rearrangement joins TRBV4-2 to TRBJ2-7; TRBD2 aligns across 13 bases. The CDR3 length is 15 residues. Germline V gene data show CDR1 as LGHNA and CDR2 as YNFKEQ. J gave up 3 bases and V 4 bases, and 3 bases lay outside the gene matches. The CDR3 DNA sequence: TGTGCCAGCAGCCGCGGACTAGCGGGGGTCTACGAGCAGTACTTC. Its protein is CASSRGLAGVYEQYF.

This sequence joins TRBV27 and TRBJ2-7; 11 nucleotides line up with TRBD2. Germline V gene lookup returns CDR1 MNHEY and CDR2 SMNVEV (reference sequence). The junction had 6 bases not matched to a gene; V was cut back by 5 bases and J by 3 bases. CDR3 length: 15 amino acids. The CDR3 DNA follows: TGTGCCAGCAGTCTCACTAGCGGGGGCTACTACGAGCAGTACTTC. It codes for CASSLTSGGYYEQYF.

The table lists this clone with a few counts. The chain recombines TRBV10-3 with TRBJ2-7; TRBD1 agrees at 9 bases. This CDR3 is built from 13 residues. Germline lookup yields CDR1 ENHRY and CDR2 SYGVKD. V lost 10 bases, J lost 6 bases, and 10 bases stayed unmatched. This CDR3 reads CATSRDRVSEQYF. The CDR3 DNA is TGTGCCACGTCTCGGGACAGGGTATCCGAGCAGTACTTC.